The 16 T cell receptor beta chains below all came from one sample that was sequenced in a study of T cell clonality in common variable immunodeficiency. The data were produced by immunoSEQ multiplex PCR, yet TCRdb's version contains in-frame clones alone and is incomplete. Listed here are roughly 57,000 clones without any singletons, the top ten holding under 0.9%. Sequencing was done on a sample of peripheral blood mononuclear cells. Source of these receptors: a person aged 18-70 years in good health.

As for this clone: Its ends do not fully match the called genes, so a read error is possible. The CDR3 end falls 3 residues outside the read, so it is completed with the germline J gene. The rearrangement joins TRBV19 to TRBJ1-1, with 8 bases that match TRBD1. The CDR3 has 13 amino acids. The germline V gene encodes CDR1 LNHDA and CDR2 SQIVND (reference sequence). The CDR3 bases that were read are TGTGCCAGTACCTTGACAGGGGAGACTGAC. Its translation is CASTLTGETD. The complete CDR3 reads CASTLTGETDAFF.

This clone was detected ten times or more. The read halts 3 residues ahead of the CDR3 end, with the missing end drawn from the germline J gene. This chain joins TRBV5-1 and TRBJ2-2, with D maybe TRBD2 (6 bases). Trimming stripped 4 bases from V and 4 bases from J, with 17 bases between. The CDR3 has 16 residues. Germline CDR1 SGHRS, CDR2 YFSETQ. The CDR3 reads CASSQSLGGSTGELFF. CDR3 DNA (partial): TGCGCCAGCAGCCAGTCTCTGGGGGGTAGCACCGGGGAG. Full variable domain (rest looked up from reference TRBV5-1 and TRBJ2-2): KAGVTQTPRYLIKTRGQQVTLSCSPISGHRSVSWYQQTPGQGLQFLFEYFSETQRNKGNFPGRFSGRQFSNSRSEMNVSTLELGDSALYLCASSQSLGGSTGELFFGEGSRLTVL.

Many counts were recorded for this clone. Read data end 3 residues before the CDR3 end; the end is taken from the germline J gene. V gene TRBV11-2 combines with J gene TRBJ1-2; D not resolved. The ends were cut back, 5 bases at V and 4 bases at J, with 8 bases in the middle. Germline CDR1 and CDR2: SGHAT and FQNNGV. This CDR3 region has 12 residues. The covered CDR3 bases are TGTGCCAGCAGCCCCTCTCGCTATGGC. This encodes CASSPSRYG. From start to end, the CDR3 is CASSPSRYGYTF.

This clone was picked up many times. The CDR3 extends 3 residues past the end of the read, so its final part is completed from the germline J gene. The J gene is TRBJ2-2, the V gene TRBV10-1; 10 bases align to TRBD1. CDR3 length equals 15 residues. V was pared by 5 bases and J by 3 bases, with 3 bases of the junction left unmatched. Germline V gene lookup returns CDR1 WNHNN and CDR2 SYGVQD (reference sequence). The sequenced part of the CDR3 DNA is TGCGCCAGCAGTCATGGGACAGGGGACACCGGGGAG. It codes for CASSHGTGDTGE. The complete CDR3 reads CASSHGTGDTGELFF.

Regarding this clone: The read comes to an end 3 residues before the CDR3 does, leaving the germline J gene to fill in the end. The genes are TRBV25-1 and TRBJ2-5; D may be TRBD1 (5 bases). CDR1 is MGHDK, CDR2 SYGVNS, per germline. CDR3 length: 16 amino acids. V shed 2 bases and J shed 5 bases, with 18 bases lying between them. The CDR3 DNA, read in part, is TGTGCCAGCAGTGAAAAGGGGTCGGGCCTCGGGGAGACC. Translation gives CASSEKGSGLGET. The whole CDR3 region reads CASSEKGSGLGETQYF.

Many counts were recorded for this clone. The DNA ends 3 residues before the CDR3 does, and the rest of the CDR3 is filled in from the germline J gene. The rearrangement joins TRBV7-2 to TRBJ2-5; D is possibly TRBD1 (5 bases). With 1 base removed from V and 4 bases from J, the gap between germline ends came to 10 bases. Germline lookup yields CDR1 SGHTA and CDR2 FQGNSA. This CDR3 has 14 residues. Incomplete CDR3 DNA: TGTGCCAGCAGCTTAGACGACAGTCCAGAGACC. The encoded protein is CASSLDDSPET. The complete CDR3 protein is CASSLDDSPETQYF. Looking up the rest from reference TRBV7-2 and TRBJ2-5 gives the full variable domain: GAGVSQSPSNKVTEKGKDVELRCDPISGHTALYWYRQSLGQGLEFLIYFQGNSAPDKSGLPSDRFSAERTGGSVSTLTIQRTQQEDSAVYLCASSLDDSPETQYFGPGTRLLVL.

This clone has ten or more counts. Sequencing ends 3 residues short of the CDR3 end; the germline J gene provides the rest. The chain carries TRBV5-1 and TRBJ2-3, with 7 bases that match TRBD2. CDR1 is SGHRS and CDR2 is YFSETQ in the germline V gene. This CDR3 comprises 13 residues. Germline trimming cut 1 base from V and 6 bases from J; bases unmatched to any gene: 2. The sequenced part of the CDR3 DNA is TGCGCCAGCAGCTTGAGCGGGGAGGATACG. Translated, it gives CASSLSGEDT. The entire CDR3 protein is CASSLSGEDTQYF.

This clone was seen ten or more times. The DNA ends 3 residues before the CDR3 does, and the rest of the CDR3 is filled in from the germline J gene. The chain has TRBV30 and TRBJ2-3, with TRBD2 identical over 11 bases. The CDR3 is 12 residues long. CDR1 is GTSNPN and CDR2 is SVGIG in the germline V gene (reference sequence). The sequenced CDR3 bases are TGTGCCTGGAAACTAGCGGGAGAGACG. Amino acids: CAWKLAGET. The whole CDR3 protein reads CAWKLAGETQYF.

This clone has at least ten counts. CDR3 amino acids: CASSLEAGVNEQFF. The CDR3 DNA, read in part, is TGCGCCAGCAGCTTGGAGGCGGGGGTCAATGAG. V is TRBV5-1 and J is TRBJ2-1; TRBD2 agrees at 7 bases. The read comes to an end 3 residues before the CDR3 does, leaving the germline J gene to fill in the end. With V trimmed by 0 bases and J by 6 bases, 3 bases remained unmatched. The CDR3 has 14 amino acids. Germline V gene lookup returns CDR1 SGHRS and CDR2 YFSETQ.

In this sample, this clone turned up many times. The read halts 3 residues ahead of the CDR3 end, with the missing end drawn from the germline J gene. This chain links TRBV19 with TRBJ2-5; D unresolved. Germline CDR1 LNHDA, CDR2 SQIVND (reference sequence). V was pared by 5 bases and J by 5 bases, with 15 bases between. The CDR3 covers 14 residues. Partial CDR3 DNA: TGTGCCAGTAGTTCCTCCCTAAGTCGGGAGACC. Its translation is CASSSSLSRET. The full CDR3 protein reads CASSSSLSRETQYF.

This clone showed up just a few times. The junction differs from germline at one of its ends, possibly a read error. The CDR3 is cut off 3 residues early in the read; its end comes from the germline J gene. Other DNA variants within this sample encode the same CDR3. The V call is TRBV19, the J call TRBJ1-2, with a tentative D call TRBD1 (6 bases). This CDR3 comprises 14 residues. CDR1 LNHDA and CDR2 SQIVND come from the germline V gene (reference sequence). The CDR3 DNA, read in part, is TGTGCCAGTAGTTTAATACAGGGCCGGTATGGG. Its translation is CASSLIQGRYG. The entire CDR3 protein reads CASSLIQGRYGYTF.

This clone turned up a few times. The read is 3 residues too short to cover the CDR3 end, so that end is filled in from the germline J gene. This sequence joins TRBV19 and TRBJ2-4; D might be TRBD2 (6 bases). Germline lookup yields CDR1 LNHDA and CDR2 SQIVND (reference sequence). This CDR3 contains 13 residues. CDR3 sequence reads: CASSMYGGDGQYF. CDR3 bases read: TGTGCCAGTAGTATGTACGGAGGGGATGGT.

This clone rates as medium-sized. Mismatch with germline at one junction end may stem from a read error. The read ends 3 residues shy of where the CDR3 ends; the end is completed using the germline J gene. The chain links TRBV4-2 to TRBJ2-5, with 9 positions matching TRBD1. The CDR3 has 16 residues. Looked up from germline, CDR1 is LGHNA and CDR2 is YNFKEQ. Here the CDR3 reads CASSSQMGQGAETQYF. The part of the CDR3 DNA that was read is TGCGCCAGCAGCTCCCAAATGGGACAGGGAGCAGAGACC.

In this sample, this clone turned up many times. Sequencing ends 3 residues short of the CDR3 end; the germline J gene provides the rest. The V and J genes are TRBV5-1 and TRBJ2-5, with 8 bases fitting TRBD2. After removal of 4 bases from V and 0 bases from J, the junction contained 5 bases not matched to a gene. CDR3 size: 15 residues. The germline CDR1 and CDR2 sequences are SGHRS and YFSETQ. CDR3 DNA (partial): TGCGCCAGCAGCGTGGGACTAGTGTACCAAGAGACC. This sequence encodes CASSVGLVYQET. The entire CDR3 protein reads CASSVGLVYQETQYF.

This clone was seen at least ten times. The read stops 3 residues short of the end of the CDR3; the missing end is completed from the germline J gene. The J gene is TRBJ1-2, the V gene TRBV11-2; D is unclear. The ends were cut back, 4 bases at V and 4 bases at J, with 10 bases in the middle. The germline V gene encodes CDR1 SGHAT and CDR2 FQNNGV. The CDR3 has 13 amino acids. Here the CDR3 reads CASSSEAVYGYTF. CDR3 bases read: TGTGCCAGCAGCTCCGAGGCAGTCTATGGC.

This clone came up a few times. The sequenced fragment ends 3 residues before the CDR3 boundary, so the rest is inferred from the germline J gene. The chain employs TRBV7-7 and TRBJ2-5; the D is unclear. The CDR3 is 13 amino acids. Per germline, CDR1 SSHAT and CDR2 FNYEAQ (reference sequence). Between the trimmed V and J ends, which lost 5 bases and 3 bases, there was a span of 10 bases. CDR3 amino acids: CASSQEIEETQYF. Incomplete CDR3 DNA: TGTGCCAGCAGCCAGGAGATCGAAGAGACC. The full variable domain, completed using reference TRBV7-7 and TRBJ2-5, is GAGVSQSPRYKVTKRGQDVTLRCDPISSHATLYWYQQALGQGPEFLTYFNYEAQPDKSGLPSDRFSAERPEGSISTLTIQRTEQRDSAMYRCASSQEIEETQYFGPGTRLLVL.